Following are 27 T cell receptor beta chains from one sample sequenced in a study of blood T cell repertoires in COVID-19. The data were produced by immunoSEQ multiplex PCR, yet TCRdb's version contains in-frame clones alone and is incomplete. The sample carries around 430,000 clones, approximately 88% recorded once. The specimen sequenced was peripheral blood. The receptors derive from a woman between 45 and 65 years old with COVID-19, enrolled during active disease.

V and J are TRBV6-1 and TRBJ2-3, with D possibly TRBD1 on 6 matching bases. The V gene's germline CDR1 is MNHNS and CDR2 SASEGT. CDR3 size: 16 residues. The V end was cut by 3 bases, the J end by 2 bases, with 15 bases between. The CDR3 DNA reads as TGTGCCAGCAGTGACAGGCTTGGGGGCACCACAGATACGCAGTATTTT. This encodes CASSDRLGGTTDTQYF.

The chain couples TRBV11-2 to TRBJ1-1, with unresolved D. Trimming stripped 7 bases from V and 1 base from J, with 7 bases between. This CDR3 region has 12 residues. Germline V gene data show CDR1 as SGHAT and CDR2 as FQNNGV. The chain's CDR3 is CASTPWNTEAFF. In nucleotides, the CDR3 is TGTGCCAGCACCCCTTGGAACACTGAAGCTTTCTTT.

This clone has just one count. The chain employs TRBV6-5 and TRBJ2-5; 8 bases line up with TRBD1. Germline V CDR1 and CDR2: MNHEY, SVGAGI. The CDR3 extends over 15 amino acids. Trimming removed 6 bases from V and 4 bases from J; junction bases left unmatched: 10. The CDR3, as DNA: TGTGCCAGCAGACTGGGACAGGCAGGGCGAGAGACCCAGTACTTC. The encoded protein is CASRLGQAGRETQYF.

The chain couples TRBV19 to TRBJ1-6, with TRBD1 matching over 9 bases. The CDR3 extends over 15 amino acids. The J segment lost 7 bases and the V segment lost 9 bases, leaving 10 bases of the junction unmatched. CDR1 LNHDA and CDR2 SQIVND come from the germline V gene (reference sequence). CDR3 amino acids: CASGDDRGANSPLHF. As DNA, the CDR3 is TGTGCCAGCGGGGATGACAGGGGGGCCAATTCACCCCTCCACTTT.

There are a few counts of this clone. The chain uses TRBV2 and TRBJ1-6, with D possibly being TRBD1 (5 bases). Germline CDR1 is SNHLY and CDR2 is FYNNEI. The V end was cut by 2 bases, the J end by 6 bases, with 11 bases between. The CDR3 totals 15 residues. CDR3 in DNA: TGTGCCAGCAGTGAAATCGGGGGAGGTAATTCACCCCTCCACTTT. Translating gives CASSEIGGGNSPLHF.

Concerning this clone itself: Additional DNA sequences in this sample encode the identical CDR3. The chain uses TRBV11-2 and TRBJ2-1; 7 bases are shared with TRBD2. The CDR3 is 15 residues long. Germline V gene data show CDR1 as SGHAT and CDR2 as FQNNGV. V was pared by 4 bases and J by 2 bases, with 5 bases of the junction left unmatched. The CDR3 coding sequence is TGTGCCAGCAGCTCTTTGGCGGGGGCCTACAATGAGCAGTTCTTC. This gives the protein CASSSLAGAYNEQFF.

The chain carries TRBV25-1 and TRBJ2-6; D unresolved. This CDR3 comprises 13 residues. Germline V lookup: CDR1 MGHDK, CDR2 SYGVNS. V was trimmed by 7 bases and J by 1 base, leaving 5 bases between them. CDR3 region: CASTFSGANVLTF. The CDR3 DNA is TGTGCCAGCACCTTTTCTGGGGCCAACGTCCTGACTTTC.

The chain joins TRBV6-5 to TRBJ2-1, with 11 bases that match TRBD2. V dropped 5 bases and J dropped 7; count of bases not matched to a gene: 7. Germline V CDR1 and CDR2: MNHEY, SVGAGI. The length of the CDR3 is 15 residues. Written as DNA, the CDR3 is TGTGCCAGCAGTCATAGCGGGGGGGCTCAAAATGAGCAGTTCTTC. Its translation is CASSHSGGAQNEQFF.

The V call is TRBV20-1, the J call TRBJ1-2, with D possibly TRBD1 on 6 matching bases. CDR1 DFQATT and CDR2 SNEGSKA come from the germline V gene (reference sequence). The V gene lost 6 bases and the J gene lost 0 bases, with 17 bases spanning the gap. CDR3 length: 15 amino acids. CDR3 sequence (DNA): TGCAGTGCCAGTGGGGCGGACAGCTCTAACTATGGCTACACCTTC. It is translated as CSASGADSSNYGYTF.

This chain links TRBV5-1 with TRBJ2-3; 8 nucleotides align to TRBD1. The CDR3 has 15 residues. CDR1 is SGHRS and CDR2 is YFSETQ in the germline V gene. With 1 base clipped from V and 5 bases from J, the junction kept 6 bases outside the gene matches. The CDR3 loop reads CASSLSGTGLDTQYF. DNA of the CDR3: TGCGCCAGCAGCTTGTCCGGGACAGGTTTAGATACGCAGTATTTT. Based on the CDR3 plus reference TRBV5-1 and TRBJ2-3, the full variable domain is KAGVTQTPRYLIKTRGQQVTLSCSPISGHRSVSWYQQTPGQGLQFLFEYFSETQRNKGNFPGRFSGRQFSNSRSEMNVSTLELGDSALYLCASSLSGTGLDTQYFGPGTRLTVL.

The chain employs TRBV27 and TRBJ1-2, with D possibly matching TRBD1 (5 bases). The CDR3 contains 13 residues. V lost 6 bases, J lost 4 bases, and 12 bases lay in between. Germline V lookup: CDR1 MNHEY, CDR2 SMNVEV (reference sequence). The CDR3 is CASSPGIIYGYTF. CDR3 in DNA: TGTGCCAGCAGCCCAGGGATCATCTATGGCTACACCTTC.

The V and J genes are TRBV9 and TRBJ2-5; D gene unclear. The V and J ends lost 4 bases and 1 base respectively, with 11 bases between them. CDR1 is SGDLS, CDR2 YYNGEE, per germline. The CDR3 spans 14 residues. CDR3 in DNA: TGTGCCAGCAGCTTAAGCGCACTCCAAGAGACCCAGTACTTC. Translation gives CASSLSALQETQYF.

The chain has TRBV28 and TRBJ1-6, with D unclear. This CDR3 comprises 15 residues. Trimming left V 1 base short and J 14 bases short, with 18 bases between. Germline lookup yields CDR1 MDHEN and CDR2 SYDVKM. The CDR3 DNA is TGTGCCAGCAGTTTATCCTGGGCCATAGGTGTAGCCCTCCACTTT. This gives the protein CASSLSWAIGVALHF.

This sequence joins TRBV13 and TRBJ2-5, with TRBD2 matching over 9 bases. This CDR3 spans 15 amino acids. The V and J ends lost 5 bases and 5 bases, in that order; junction bases with no gene match: 9. Germline V lookup: CDR1 PRHDT, CDR2 FYEKMQ (reference sequence). The CDR3 nucleotides are TGTGCCAGCAGCCCCCTAGCGGGGCGAGGGGAGACCCAGTACTTC. Translation gives CASSPLAGRGETQYF.

This rearrangement joins TRBV27 to TRBJ1-5, with TRBD1 matching 7 bases. V was clipped by 0 bases and J by 6 bases; unmatched bases: 11. CDR3 length equals 17 residues. CDR1 is MNHEY and CDR2 is SMNVEV in the germline V gene (reference sequence). As DNA, the CDR3 is TGTGCCAGCAGTTTATCAAAAACAGGGGCACGGGGTCAGCCCCAGCATTTT. This codes for CASSLSKTGARGQPQHF.

V gene TRBV5-1 combines with J gene TRBJ1-1; 8 bases are a match to TRBD1. Germline CDR1 is SGHRS and CDR2 is YFSETQ. Trimming at V came to 2 bases and at J to 6 bases, leaving 12 bases not matched to a gene. CDR3 length: 16 residues. In DNA, the CDR3 is TGCGCCAGCAGCTTTACCGCAGGGGGCAGTTCCGCTGAAGCTTTCTTT. Translation: CASSFTAGGSSAEAFF. The complete variable domain, with remaining parts taken from reference TRBV5-1 and TRBJ1-1, reads KAGVTQTPRYLIKTRGQQVTLSCSPISGHRSVSWYQQTPGQGLQFLFEYFSETQRNKGNFPGRFSGRQFSNSRSEMNVSTLELGDSALYLCASSFTAGGSSAEAFFGQGTRLTVV.

This clone was observed a single time. The CDR3 nucleotides are TGCGCCAGCAGCCCGTCCCCTCTAGCAAGACGCCAAGATACGCAGTATTTT. It codes for CASSPSPLARRQDTQYF. V and J are TRBV4-1 and TRBJ2-3; TRBD2 might be the D (5 bases). V was cut by 4 bases and J by 5 bases, with 22 bases left in between. The CDR3 sequence is 17 residues long. In germline, CDR1 is MGHRA, CDR2 YSYEKL.

This chain links TRBV28 with TRBJ2-7, with D perhaps matching TRBD2 (5 bases). Trimming removed 3 bases at V and 3 bases at J, with 6 bases between. This CDR3 has 12 amino acids. The germline V gene encodes CDR1 MDHEN and CDR2 SYDVKM. The CDR3: CASSFEGYEQYF. In DNA form, the CDR3 reads TGTGCCAGCAGTTTTGAGGGCTACGAGCAGTACTTC.

The gene calls are TRBV19 and TRBJ2-4; perhaps TRBD1 as D (5 bases). Germline CDR1 is LNHDA and CDR2 is SQIVND (reference sequence). This CDR3 region has 19 residues. The germline V and J ends were trimmed by 6 bases and 1 base, with 25 bases remaining between them. CDR3 DNA sequence: TGTGCCAGTAGCCCACCCCCCAGGGTGATAGGCGAGGCCAAAAACATTCAGTACTTC. This translates into CASSPPPRVIGEAKNIQYF.

V is TRBV7-2 and J is TRBJ1-1; tentatively, D is TRBD1 (6 bases). The CDR3 extends over 12 amino acids. V lost 1 base to trimming and J lost 8 bases, with 8 bases between them. Germline CDR1 SGHTA, CDR2 FQGNSA. CDR3 DNA sequence: TGTGCCAGCAGCTTAGTAGACAGGGAAGCTTTCTTT. Translation: CASSLVDREAFF.

The V gene is TRBV27, the J gene TRBJ2-3; perhaps TRBD2 as D (5 bases). Trimming removed 6 bases at V and 0 bases at J, with 19 bases between. This CDR3 has 17 residues. The V gene's germline CDR1 is MNHEY and CDR2 SMNVEV (reference sequence). The CDR3 is CASRHTREYTSTDTQYF. Written as DNA, the CDR3 is TGTGCCAGCAGGCACACTAGAGAGTATACTAGCACAGATACGCAGTATTTT.

This clone was observed once. The gene calls are TRBV2 and TRBJ2-3; TRBD2 matches 9 bases. Germline V gene sequence: CDR1 SNHLY, CDR2 FYNNEI. The CDR3 loop spans 14 amino acids. V lost 4 bases to trimming and J lost 6 bases; unmatched junction nucleotides: 5. The CDR3 region is CASSVGLASDTQYF. The CDR3 nucleotides are TGTGCCAGCAGTGTTGGACTAGCGAGTGATACGCAGTATTTT. Using reference TRBV2 and TRBJ2-3 for the parts outside the CDR3, the full variable domain is EPEVTQTPSHQVTQMGQEVILRCVPISNHLYFYWYRQILGQKVEFLVSFYNNEISEKSEIFDDQFSVERPDGSNFTLKIRSTKLEDSAMYFCASSVGLASDTQYFGPGTRLTVL.

The rearrangement links TRBV25-1 to TRBJ1-1, with 7 bases identical to TRBD1. CDR1 and CDR2 (germline): MGHDK, SYGVNS. The CDR3 has 15 amino acids. J was trimmed by 5 bases and V by 5 bases; bases with no gene match: 11. The CDR3 DNA is TGTGCCAGCAGTCCTCCAAGGGGGCTCGGTACTGAAGCTTTCTTT. Amino acid sequence: CASSPPRGLGTEAFF. The full variable domain, rest sourced from reference TRBV25-1 and TRBJ1-1, is EADIYQTPRYLVIGTGKKITLECSQTMGHDKMYWYQQDPGMELHLIHYSYGVNSTEKGDLSSESTVSRIRTEHFPLTLESARPSHTSQYLCASSPPRGLGTEAFFGQGTRLTVV.

The chain joins TRBV13 to TRBJ1-1; 7 bases are shared with TRBD1. Germline-derived CDR1 and CDR2 are PRHDT and FYEKMQ (reference sequence). J gave up 1 base and V 5 bases, and 10 bases lay outside the gene matches. This CDR3 comprises 16 residues. The CDR3 DNA is TGTGCCAGCAGCCTGGGACAGAGAAGAAGGAACACTGAAGCTTTCTTT. Translation gives CASSLGQRRRNTEAFF.

The CDR3 region has the DNA TGTGCCAGCAGTTTTCTTCGAGGGGAGACCCAGTACTTC. It encodes CASSFLRGETQYF. This chain links TRBV5-4 with TRBJ2-5, with D possibly TRBD2 on 5 matching bases. The germline gives CDR1 SGHNT, CDR2 YYREEE (reference sequence). Trimming shortened V by 5 bases and J by 5 bases, and 13 bases separated the two germline ends. This CDR3 is 13 amino acids long.

The chain joins TRBV6-5 to TRBJ2-7; D not certain. Trimming removed 8 bases at V and 3 bases at J, with 14 bases between. Germline V gene sequence: CDR1 MNHEY, CDR2 SVGAGI. The CDR3 loop spans 13 amino acids. CDR3 residues: CASSPQLNYEQYF. In nucleotides, the CDR3 is TGTGCCAGCTCCCCACAGCTTAACTACGAGCAGTACTTC.

The V and J genes are TRBV11-2 and TRBJ2-7, with 7 bases that match TRBD1. The CDR3 loop spans 15 amino acids. The germline V gene has CDR1 SGHAT and CDR2 FQNNGV. Unmatched junction bases numbered 10, after V lost 5 bases and J lost 3 bases. CDR3 nucleotide sequence: TGTGCCAGCAGCCCAAGCTACCGGGACAGCTACGAGCAGTACTTC. Its protein is CASSPSYRDSYEQYF.